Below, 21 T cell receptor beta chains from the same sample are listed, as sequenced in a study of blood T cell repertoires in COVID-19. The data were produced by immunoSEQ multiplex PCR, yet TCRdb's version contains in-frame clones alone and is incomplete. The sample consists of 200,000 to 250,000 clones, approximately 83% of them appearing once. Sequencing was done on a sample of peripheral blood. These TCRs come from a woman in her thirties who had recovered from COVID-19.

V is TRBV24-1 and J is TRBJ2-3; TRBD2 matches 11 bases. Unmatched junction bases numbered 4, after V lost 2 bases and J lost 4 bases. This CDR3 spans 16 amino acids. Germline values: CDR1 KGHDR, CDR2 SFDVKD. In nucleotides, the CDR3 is TGTGCCACCAGTGATTCCCTAGCGGGGGGCCCAGATACGCAGTATTTT. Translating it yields CATSDSLAGGPDTQYF.

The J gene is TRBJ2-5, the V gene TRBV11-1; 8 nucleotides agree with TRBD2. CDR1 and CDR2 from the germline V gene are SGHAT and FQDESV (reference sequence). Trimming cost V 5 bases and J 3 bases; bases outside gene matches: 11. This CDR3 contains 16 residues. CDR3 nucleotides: TGTGCCAGCAGCGGGCAAGGGATAGCGGGGAAAGAGACCCAGTACTTC. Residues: CASSGQGIAGKETQYF.

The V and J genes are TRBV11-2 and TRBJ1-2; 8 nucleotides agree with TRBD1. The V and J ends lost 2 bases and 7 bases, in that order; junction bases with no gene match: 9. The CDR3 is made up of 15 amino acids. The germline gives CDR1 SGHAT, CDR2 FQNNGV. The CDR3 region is CASSLKTGGLGGYTF. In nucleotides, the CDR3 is TGTGCCAGCAGCTTAAAAACAGGGGGTTTAGGTGGCTACACCTTC.

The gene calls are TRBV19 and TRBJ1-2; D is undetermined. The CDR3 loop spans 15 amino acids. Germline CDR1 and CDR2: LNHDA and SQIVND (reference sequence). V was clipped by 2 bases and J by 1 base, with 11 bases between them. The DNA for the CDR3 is TGTGCCAGTAGTATATCCCCGGACTTTAACTATGGCTACACCTTC. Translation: CASSISPDFNYGYTF.

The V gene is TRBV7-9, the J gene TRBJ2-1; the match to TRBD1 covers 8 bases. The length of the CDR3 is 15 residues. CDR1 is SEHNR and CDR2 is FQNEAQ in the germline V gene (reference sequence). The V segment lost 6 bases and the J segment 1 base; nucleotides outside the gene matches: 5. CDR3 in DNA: TGTGCCAGCAGGGATAACAGGGGGTCCTACAATGAGCAGTTCTTC. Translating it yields CASRDNRGSYNEQFF.

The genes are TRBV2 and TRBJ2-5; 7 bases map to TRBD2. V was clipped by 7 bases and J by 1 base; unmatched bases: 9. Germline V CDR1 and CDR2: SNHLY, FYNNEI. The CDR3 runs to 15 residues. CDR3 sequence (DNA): TGTGCCAGCAAACAGAGCGGGGCCCTCCAAGAGACCCAGTACTTC. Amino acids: CASKQSGALQETQYF.

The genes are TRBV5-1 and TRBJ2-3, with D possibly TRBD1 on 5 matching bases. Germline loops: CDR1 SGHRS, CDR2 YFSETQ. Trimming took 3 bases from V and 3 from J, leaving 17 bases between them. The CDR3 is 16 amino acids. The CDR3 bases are TGCGCCAGCAGCTCGGACATCGTGACACGGACAGATACGCAGTATTTT. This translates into CASSSDIVTRTDTQYF.

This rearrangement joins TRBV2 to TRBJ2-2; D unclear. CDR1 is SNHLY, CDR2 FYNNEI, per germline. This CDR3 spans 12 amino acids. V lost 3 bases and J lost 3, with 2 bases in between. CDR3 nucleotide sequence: TGTGCCAGCAGTGACGACACCGGGGAGCTGTTTTTT. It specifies CASSDDTGELFF.

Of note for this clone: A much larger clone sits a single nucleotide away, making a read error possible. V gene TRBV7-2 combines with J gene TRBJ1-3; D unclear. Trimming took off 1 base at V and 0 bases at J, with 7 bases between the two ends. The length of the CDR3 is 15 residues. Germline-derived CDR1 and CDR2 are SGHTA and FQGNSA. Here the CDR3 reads CASSLVGSSGNTIYF. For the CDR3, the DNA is TGTGCCAGCAGCTTAGTAGGGAGCTCTGGAAACACCATATATTTT.

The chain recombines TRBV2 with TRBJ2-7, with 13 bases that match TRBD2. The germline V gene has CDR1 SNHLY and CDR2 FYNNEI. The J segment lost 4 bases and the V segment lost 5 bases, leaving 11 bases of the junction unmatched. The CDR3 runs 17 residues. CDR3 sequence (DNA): TGTGCCAGCAGTCGAACGACAAGACTAGCGGGGGGATACGAGCAGTACTTC. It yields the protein CASSRTTRLAGGYEQYF.

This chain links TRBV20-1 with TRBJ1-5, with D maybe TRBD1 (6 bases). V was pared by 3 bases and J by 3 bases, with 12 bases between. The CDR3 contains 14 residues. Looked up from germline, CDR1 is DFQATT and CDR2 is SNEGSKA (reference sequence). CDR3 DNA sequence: TGCAGTGCTAGTATTCCAGGGGACAATCAGCCCCAGCATTTT. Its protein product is CSASIPGDNQPQHF.

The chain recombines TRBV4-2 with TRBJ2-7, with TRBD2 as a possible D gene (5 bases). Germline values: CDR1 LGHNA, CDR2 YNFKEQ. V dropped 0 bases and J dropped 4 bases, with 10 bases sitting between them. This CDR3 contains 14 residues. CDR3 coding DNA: TGTGCCAGCAGCCAAGACGAGGGCTGGTACGAGCAGTACTTC. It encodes CASSQDEGWYEQYF.

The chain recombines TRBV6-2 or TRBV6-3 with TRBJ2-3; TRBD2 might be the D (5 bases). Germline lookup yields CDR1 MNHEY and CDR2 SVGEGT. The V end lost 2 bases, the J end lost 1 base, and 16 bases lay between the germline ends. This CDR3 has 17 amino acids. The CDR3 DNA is TGTGCCAGCAGTTACCTGGCTGGCCCCGGGGGCACAGATACGCAGTATTTT. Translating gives CASSYLAGPGGTDTQYF.

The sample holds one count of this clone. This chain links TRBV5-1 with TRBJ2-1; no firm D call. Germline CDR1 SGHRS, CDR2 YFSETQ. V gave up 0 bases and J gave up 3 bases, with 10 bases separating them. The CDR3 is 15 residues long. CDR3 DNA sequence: TGCGCCAGCAGCTTGGAGCCCCAACTCTACAATGAGCAGTTCTTC. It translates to CASSLEPQLYNEQFF.

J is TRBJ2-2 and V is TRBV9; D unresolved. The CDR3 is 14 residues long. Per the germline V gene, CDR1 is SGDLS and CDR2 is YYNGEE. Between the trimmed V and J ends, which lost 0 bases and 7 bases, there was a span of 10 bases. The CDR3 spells CASSVVSAGGELFF. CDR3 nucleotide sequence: TGTGCCAGCAGCGTAGTGAGCGCCGGCGGGGAGCTGTTTTTT.

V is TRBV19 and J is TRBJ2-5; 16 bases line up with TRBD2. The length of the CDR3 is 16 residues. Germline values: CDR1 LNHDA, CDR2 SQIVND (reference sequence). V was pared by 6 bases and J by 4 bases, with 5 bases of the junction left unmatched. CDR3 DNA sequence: TGTGCCAGTAGGGAGGGACTAGCGGGGGGGATAGAGACCCAGTACTTC. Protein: CASREGLAGGIETQYF.

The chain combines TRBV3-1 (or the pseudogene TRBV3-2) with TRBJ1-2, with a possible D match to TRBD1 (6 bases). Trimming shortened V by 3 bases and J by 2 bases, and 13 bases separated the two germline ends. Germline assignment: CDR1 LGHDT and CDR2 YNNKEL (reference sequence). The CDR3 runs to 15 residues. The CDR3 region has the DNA TGTGCCAGCAGCCAGGGACGACAGGTCAACTATGGCTACACCTTC. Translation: CASSQGRQVNYGYTF.

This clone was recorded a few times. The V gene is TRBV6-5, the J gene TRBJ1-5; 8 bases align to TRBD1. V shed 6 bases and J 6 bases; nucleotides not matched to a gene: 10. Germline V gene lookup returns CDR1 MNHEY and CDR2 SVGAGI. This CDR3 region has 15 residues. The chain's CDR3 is CASSFGQGKSQPQHF. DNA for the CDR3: TGTGCCAGCAGCTTCGGACAGGGAAAGAGTCAGCCCCAGCATTTT.

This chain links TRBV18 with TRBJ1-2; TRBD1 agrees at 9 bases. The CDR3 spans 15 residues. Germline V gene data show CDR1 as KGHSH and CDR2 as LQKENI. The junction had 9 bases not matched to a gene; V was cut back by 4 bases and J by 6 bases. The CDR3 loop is CASSLEDRGKNGYTF. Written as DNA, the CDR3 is TGTGCCAGCTCACTAGAGGACAGGGGAAAGAATGGCTACACCTTC.

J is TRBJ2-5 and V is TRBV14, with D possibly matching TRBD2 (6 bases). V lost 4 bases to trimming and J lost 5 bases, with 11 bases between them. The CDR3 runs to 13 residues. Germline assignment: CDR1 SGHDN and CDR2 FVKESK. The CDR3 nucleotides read TGTGCCAGCAGCCGGGACTTCTTGGAGACCCAGTACTTC. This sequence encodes CASSRDFLETQYF.

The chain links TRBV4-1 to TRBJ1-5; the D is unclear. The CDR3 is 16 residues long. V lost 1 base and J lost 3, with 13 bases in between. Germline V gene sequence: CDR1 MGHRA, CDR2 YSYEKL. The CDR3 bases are TGCGCCAGCAGCCAAGCCCAAACTCATATCAATCAGCCCCAGCATTTT. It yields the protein CASSQAQTHINQPQHF.